This section outlines one TCR beta chain sequence together with its context. Germline loops: CDR1 LNHDA, CDR2 SQIVND (reference sequence). V lost 4 bases, J lost 0 bases, and 11 bases stayed unmatched. The CDR3 extends over 18 amino acids. These data are taken from a study of OX40 agonist ivuxolimab in advanced cancers. The repertoire was sequenced with immunoSEQ multiplex PCR; TCRdb's copy has only in-frame clones and lacks some. Counted here are about 55,000 clones, around 77% occurring once; the ten biggest clones make up around 5.9%. The TCR comes from an adult with an advanced solid tumor such as melanoma, head and neck, liver or kidney cancer. The sample was CD4+ or CD8+ T cells sorted from blood, taken in a trial of the OX40 agonist ivuxolimab. The chain combines TRBV19 with TRBJ2-1; 8 positions agree with TRBD1. DNA for the CDR3: TGTGCCAGTAGTAGGACAGGGCTGGCGTCGGGCTCCTACAATGAGCAGTTCTTC. This encodes CASSRTGLASGSYNEQFF.